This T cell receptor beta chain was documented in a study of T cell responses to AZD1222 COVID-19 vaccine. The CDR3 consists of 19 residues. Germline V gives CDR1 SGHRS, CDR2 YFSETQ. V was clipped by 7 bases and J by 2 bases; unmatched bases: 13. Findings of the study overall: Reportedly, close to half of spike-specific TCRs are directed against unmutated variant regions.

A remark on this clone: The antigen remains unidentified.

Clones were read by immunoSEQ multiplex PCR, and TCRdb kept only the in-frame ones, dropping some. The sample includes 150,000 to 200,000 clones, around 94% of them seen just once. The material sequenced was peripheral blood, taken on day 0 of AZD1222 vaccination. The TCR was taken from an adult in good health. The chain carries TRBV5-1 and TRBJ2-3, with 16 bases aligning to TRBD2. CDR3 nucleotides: TGCGCCAGCGCCCTATACGGGACTAGCGGGGGGGTCATCACAGATACGCAGTATTTT. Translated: CASALYGTSGGVITDTQYF.